This record concerns one T cell receptor beta chain sequence. Germline values: CDR1 SEHNR, CDR2 FQNEAQ (reference sequence). This CDR3 region has 14 residues. Losses at the gene ends were 3 bases for V and 2 bases for J; bases not matched to a gene: 3. Profiling relied on immunoSEQ multiplex PCR, and the TCRdb table lists in-frame clones only, not all of them. Of some 40,000 clones in the sample, roughly 93% are singletons; the top ten hold around 8.3%. The source of the sample is a study of T cell changes during pregnancy in multiple sclerosis. The genes are TRBV7-9 and TRBJ1-2; 7 bases line up with TRBD1. This receptor was identified in a female donor with multiple sclerosis, enrolled in a pregnancy study. The material sequenced was CD8+ T cells from peripheral blood mononuclear cells, taken in the third trimester of pregnancy. CDR3 DNA sequence: TGTGCCAGCAGCTTGACAGGGTTAAACTATGGCTACACCTTC. Translated: CASSLTGLNYGYTF.